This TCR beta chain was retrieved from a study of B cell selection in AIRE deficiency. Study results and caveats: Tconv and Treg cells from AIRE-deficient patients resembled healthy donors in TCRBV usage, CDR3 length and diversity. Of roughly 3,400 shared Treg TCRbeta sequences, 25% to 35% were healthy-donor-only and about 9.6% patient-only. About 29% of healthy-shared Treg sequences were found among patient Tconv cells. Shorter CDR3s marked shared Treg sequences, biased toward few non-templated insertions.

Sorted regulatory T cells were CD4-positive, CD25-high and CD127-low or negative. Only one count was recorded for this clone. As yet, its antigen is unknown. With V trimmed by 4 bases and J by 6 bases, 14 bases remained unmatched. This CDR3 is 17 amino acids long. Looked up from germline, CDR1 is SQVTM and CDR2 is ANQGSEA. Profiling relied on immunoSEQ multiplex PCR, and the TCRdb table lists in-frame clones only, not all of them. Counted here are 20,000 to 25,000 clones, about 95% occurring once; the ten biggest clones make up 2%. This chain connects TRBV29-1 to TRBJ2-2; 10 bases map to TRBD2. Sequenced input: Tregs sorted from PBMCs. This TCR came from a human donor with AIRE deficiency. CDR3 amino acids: CSVGGLGLAGAPGELFF. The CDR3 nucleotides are TGCAGCGTTGGAGGTTTGGGGCTAGCGGGGGCCCCCGGGGAGCTGTTTTTT.